This record covers a single TCR beta chain. This CDR3 contains 11 residues. Trimming left V 10 bases short and J 6 bases short, with 10 bases between. Germline CDR1 MRHNA, CDR2 SNTAGT. This sample stems from a study of preoperative IRX-2 immunotherapy in early breast cancer. Measured with immunoSEQ multiplex PCR; TCRdb has only the in-frame clones, and not every one. This sample has roughly 27,000 clones, with 82% found just once. Treatment here: preoperative locoregional IRX-2 cytokine immunotherapy. Patients received preoperative, locoregional IRX-2 cytokine immunotherapy in a phase Ib study. J is TRBJ1-5 and V is TRBV6-4, with D uncertain. The TCR was taken from a human donor with breast cancer. Sampling took place from a patient treated with IRX-2 immunotherapy. CDR3 DNA: TGTGCCATCATACGGGGTCAGCCCCAGCATTTT. It is translated as CAIIRGQPQHF.